This entry lists 31 T cell receptor beta chains sequenced from one sample in a study of shared T cell receptors in the human thymus. The data were produced by immunoSEQ multiplex PCR, yet TCRdb's version contains in-frame clones alone and is incomplete. The sample contains hundreds of thousands of clones, about 90% of which appear only once. This sample also appeared in a second study, on human thymus T cells.

Source material: thymocytes. The receptors derive from a boy under two years old with a congenital heart defect.

The chain uses TRBV28 and TRBJ2-1; the match to TRBD1 covers 7 bases. The V and J ends lost 7 bases and 4 bases, in that order; junction bases with no gene match: 7. The germline CDR1 and CDR2 sequences are MDHEN and SYDVKM. The CDR3 runs to 14 residues. CDR3 in amino acids: CASIRAGGYNEQFF. CDR3 DNA: TGTGCCAGCATTAGGGCAGGGGGTTACAATGAGCAGTTCTTC.

This clone came up once. The rearrangement joins TRBV9 to TRBJ2-1, with a possible D match to TRBD2 (6 bases). Germline CDR1 reads SGDLS; CDR2 reads YYNGEE. V shed 0 bases and J shed 4 bases, with 8 bases lying between them. This CDR3 is 14 amino acids long. CDR3 nucleotide sequence: TGTGCCAGCAGCGTAGGGGGACTGTACAATGAGCAGTTCTTC. It specifies CASSVGGLYNEQFF.

This chain links TRBV9 with TRBJ1-2; 8 nucleotides align to TRBD1. The germline V gene encodes CDR1 SGDLS and CDR2 YYNGEE. The CDR3 runs to 14 residues. Trimming removed 3 bases from V and 7 bases from J; junction bases left unmatched: 8. The DNA of the CDR3 is TGTGCCAGCAGCGCGAAGACAGGGGTGGGTGGCTACACCTTC. Protein: CASSAKTGVGGYTF.

The V and J genes are TRBV7-6 and TRBJ2-7; the match to TRBD1 covers 7 bases. Unmatched junction bases numbered 8, after V lost 5 bases and J lost 4 bases. This CDR3 is 14 amino acids long. Germline V gives CDR1 SGHVS, CDR2 FNYEAQ. In DNA form, the CDR3 reads TGTGCCAGCAGCCCCCGGACAGGCGGGTACGAGCAGTACTTC. Protein product: CASSPRTGGYEQYF.

The rearrangement uses TRBV5-1 and TRBJ2-1; TRBD2 is a possible D gene (6 bases). The CDR3 has 13 residues. Germline V gene lookup returns CDR1 SGHRS and CDR2 YFSETQ. V gave up 4 bases and J gave up 9 bases, with 14 bases separating them. CDR3 sequence: CASSPSRAGEQFF. DNA for the CDR3: TGCGCCAGCAGCCCCAGCCGAGCGGGTGAGCAGTTCTTC.

The V call is TRBV5-1, the J call TRBJ1-5; 8 nucleotides line up with TRBD1. CDR3 length: 13 amino acids. Germline V lookup: CDR1 SGHRS, CDR2 YFSETQ. With V trimmed by 4 bases and J by 6 bases, 3 bases remained unmatched. Written as DNA, the CDR3 is TGCGCCAGCAGCGAAGACAGGGGTCAGCCCCAGCATTTT. The encoded protein is CASSEDRGQPQHF.

The rearrangement joins TRBV4-3 to TRBJ2-1; 10 positions agree with TRBD2. The CDR3 has 16 residues. Germline assignment: CDR1 LGHNA and CDR2 YSLEER. J was trimmed by 7 bases and V by 0 bases; bases with no gene match: 6. CDR3 protein: CASSQDQLAGVNEQFF. In nucleotides, the CDR3 is TGCGCCAGCAGCCAAGATCAGCTAGCGGGGGTTAATGAGCAGTTCTTC.

This clone was recorded a few times. The chain has TRBV5-6 and TRBJ1-1; D not resolved. V was clipped by 0 bases and J by 0 bases, with 9 bases between them. The germline CDR1 and CDR2 sequences are SGHDT and YYEEEE. This CDR3 contains 15 residues. CDR3 in DNA: TGTGCCAGCAGCTTGGAAGCACAGTTGAACACTGAAGCTTTCTTT. Translation gives CASSLEAQLNTEAFF.

V is TRBV11-2 and J is TRBJ1-2; possible D gene TRBD1, 5 bases. CDR3 size: 14 residues. The V end lost 5 bases, the J end lost 4 bases, and 14 bases lay between the germline ends. CDR1 SGHAT and CDR2 FQNNGV come from the germline V gene. CDR3 DNA sequence: TGTGCCAGCAGCCCTCAAGTAACAGGCTATGGCTACACCTTC. Translating it yields CASSPQVTGYGYTF.

The rearrangement uses TRBV14 and TRBJ2-3; 10 bases are shared with TRBD2. The CDR3 contains 17 residues. The J segment lost 8 bases and the V segment lost 0 bases, leaving 11 bases of the junction unmatched. CDR1 and CDR2 (germline): SGHDN, FVKESK. The CDR3 DNA sequence: TGTGCCAGCAGCCAAGATTTTCCCGCTAGCGGGAGCCTTACGCAGTATTTT. This codes for CASSQDFPASGSLTQYF. The variable domain in full, with the rest retrieved from reference TRBV14 and TRBJ2-3, is EAGVTQFPSHSVIEKGQTVTLRCDPISGHDNLYWYRRVMGKEIKFLLHFVKESKQDESGMPNNRFLAERTGGTYSTLKVQPAELEDSGVYFCASSQDFPASGSLTQYFGPGTRLTVL.

The J gene is TRBJ2-3, the V gene TRBV14; D not certain. Germline CDR1 reads SGHDN; CDR2 reads FVKESK. V lost 3 bases and J lost 1, with 14 bases in between. The CDR3 totals 16 residues. Here the CDR3 DNA reads TGTGCCAGCAGCCACACTAAACCCCACTGCACAGATACGCAGTATTTT. Its protein is CASSHTKPHCTDTQYF.

The chain links TRBV10-3 to TRBJ2-7, with 13 bases aligning to TRBD2. The germline V gene has CDR1 ENHRY and CDR2 SYGVKD. This CDR3 contains 19 residues. V was pared by 3 bases and J by 3 bases, with 14 bases of the junction left unmatched. CDR3 bases: TGTGCCATCAGTGATCTCCCTCAACGGACTAGCGGGAGAGGCTACGAGCAGTACTTC. This gives the protein CAISDLPQRTSGRGYEQYF.

This chain connects TRBV25-1 to TRBJ1-2, with D uncertain. Germline CDR1 and CDR2: MGHDK and SYGVNS. V was trimmed by 3 bases and J by 4 bases, leaving 6 bases between them. The CDR3 spans 12 residues. The CDR3 DNA sequence: TGTGCCAGCAGTGATTTAGTCTATGGCTACACCTTC. It encodes CASSDLVYGYTF.

The V call is TRBV7-8, the J call TRBJ2-3; TRBD1 matches at 8 bases. The J segment lost 1 base and the V segment lost 1 base, leaving 4 bases of the junction unmatched. This CDR3 is 16 amino acids long. The germline CDR1 and CDR2 sequences are SGHVS and FQNEAQ. CDR3 bases: TGTGCCAGCAGCTTAGTGTTGGGACAGGGCACAGATACGCAGTATTTT. This translates into CASSLVLGQGTDTQYF.

The chain links TRBV28 to TRBJ2-7, with D unclear. The CDR3 is made up of 12 amino acids. Trimming cost V 5 bases and J 5 bases, with 10 bases left between them. Germline lookup yields CDR1 MDHEN and CDR2 SYDVKM. The CDR3 DNA is TGTGCCAGCAGTCCCCACAATGACGAGCAGTACTTC. It translates to CASSPHNDEQYF.

This clone has a handful of counts. Different DNA sequences within this sample yield the same CDR3. The chain recombines TRBV28 with TRBJ1-6, with D tentatively TRBD1 (5 bases). Looked up from germline, CDR1 is MDHEN and CDR2 is SYDVKM. V lost 7 bases, J lost 0 bases, and 19 bases lay in between. This CDR3 has 18 residues. This CDR3 is CASNLGDTGASYNSPLHF. The CDR3 DNA follows: TGTGCCAGCAACCTCGGCGACACAGGAGCCTCCTATAATTCACCCCTCCACTTT.

CDR3 sequence (DNA): TGTGCCAGCAGCTGGGAGCGGGGGCGTCTCCGGACAGATACGCAGTATTTT. Amino acid sequence: CASSWERGRLRTDTQYF. This chain joins TRBV5-6 and TRBJ2-3; 8 nucleotides line up with TRBD2. V was pared by 3 bases and J by 3 bases, with 12 bases of the junction left unmatched. This CDR3 spans 17 amino acids. Germline V gene data show CDR1 as SGHDT and CDR2 as YYEEEE.

V is TRBV29-1 and J is TRBJ2-1; 8 nucleotides align to TRBD2. Germline CDR1 is SQVTM and CDR2 is ANQGSEA. V dropped 0 bases and J dropped 7; count of bases not matched to a gene: 8. This CDR3 is 15 amino acids long. CDR3 nucleotide sequence: TGCAGCGTTGAAGACGGGAGGGCCATTGTTAATGAGCAGTTCTTC. It yields the protein CSVEDGRAIVNEQFF.

The rearrangement joins TRBV28 to TRBJ1-4; TRBD1 matches 7 bases. The CDR3 consists of 16 residues. Germline V gives CDR1 MDHEN, CDR2 SYDVKM. V was pared by 4 bases and J by 5 bases, with 10 bases of the junction left unmatched. CDR3 DNA: TGTGCCAGCAGTTCACCCAACCGGGACAGAAATGAAAAACTGTTTTTT. Translating gives CASSSPNRDRNEKLFF.

The rearrangement joins TRBV28 to TRBJ1-4; the match to TRBD1 covers 8 bases. Germline V gives CDR1 MDHEN, CDR2 SYDVKM. This CDR3 region has 14 residues. V lost 5 bases and J lost 7; bases outside the gene matches: 6. The CDR3 DNA reads as TGTGCCAGCAGTCTCACAGGGGGGGGTGAAAAACTGTTTTTT. Protein sequence: CASSLTGGGEKLFF.

CDR3 sequence (DNA): TGTGCCAGCAGTCCACAGGGGGCAGGCGGCTACACCTTC. It codes for CASSPQGAGGYTF. The rearrangement links TRBV2 to TRBJ1-2; 9 nucleotides agree with TRBD1. After removal of 5 bases from V and 8 bases from J, the junction contained 6 bases not matched to a gene. Germline values: CDR1 SNHLY, CDR2 FYNNEI. The CDR3 is made up of 13 amino acids.

The DNA of the CDR3 is TGTGCCAGCAGTTTCCGGACAGGGAGGATTGATACGCAGTATTTT. It is translated as CASSFRTGRIDTQYF. The V and J genes are TRBV27 and TRBJ2-3; 8 nucleotides agree with TRBD1. The V segment lost 3 bases and the J segment 6 bases; nucleotides outside the gene matches: 8. CDR1 is MNHEY, CDR2 SMNVEV, per germline (reference sequence). The CDR3 length is 15 residues.

The chain has TRBV10-3 and TRBJ2-7; D perhaps matches TRBD2 (7 bases). V was cut by 6 bases and J by 9 bases, with 27 bases left in between. This CDR3 contains 16 residues. CDR1 is ENHRY and CDR2 is SYGVKD in the germline V gene. The CDR3 spells CAIRPWWGAGESGQYF. CDR3 bases: TGTGCCATCAGGCCCTGGTGGGGGGCGGGAGAGAGTGGGCAGTACTTC.

The rearrangement links TRBV4-3 to TRBJ2-4; D is unclear. Trimming took 1 base from V and 2 from J, leaving 9 bases between them. The CDR3 is 15 amino acids. Germline values: CDR1 LGHNA, CDR2 YSLEER. The DNA of the CDR3 is TGCGCCAGCAGCCAAGTCTGGCATCCCAAAAACATTCAGTACTTC. This sequence encodes CASSQVWHPKNIQYF.

The rearrangement uses TRBV28 and TRBJ2-7; 7 bases line up with TRBD2. Per germline, CDR1 MDHEN and CDR2 SYDVKM. V trimming: 5 bases; J trimming: 0 bases; junction bases outside the gene matches: 13. This CDR3 spans 17 amino acids. The CDR3: CASSPIRLAESSYEQYF. The CDR3, as DNA: TGTGCCAGCAGTCCTATCCGGCTAGCGGAGAGCTCCTACGAGCAGTACTTC.

The chain has TRBV5-8 and TRBJ2-7, with D maybe TRBD2 (7 bases). V was cut by 4 bases and J by 5 bases, with 25 bases left in between. Germline lookup yields CDR1 SGHTS and CDR2 YDEGEE. The CDR3 sequence is 17 residues long. CDR3 residues: CASSLDGGGRVLNEQYF. CDR3 DNA: TGTGCCAGCAGCCTAGACGGCGGGGGCAGGGTACTTAACGAGCAGTACTTC.

The chain joins TRBV10-3 to TRBJ1-5; 7 bases match TRBD1. Per the germline V gene, CDR1 is ENHRY and CDR2 is SYGVKD. Trimming at V came to 5 bases and at J to 3 bases, leaving 4 bases not matched to a gene. CDR3 size: 14 residues. The CDR3 loop reads CAISPTGVNQPQHF. CDR3 bases: TGTGCCATCAGTCCTACAGGGGTCAATCAGCCCCAGCATTTT.

The chain joins TRBV6-6 to TRBJ2-3; TRBD2 aligns across 9 bases. CDR3 length equals 13 residues. Germline values: CDR1 MNHNY, CDR2 SVGAGI (reference sequence). V shed 8 bases and J 4 bases; nucleotides not matched to a gene: 4. This CDR3 reads CASAGGPADTQYF. CDR3 sequence (DNA): TGTGCCAGCGCGGGGGGGCCAGCAGATACGCAGTATTTT.

This sequence joins TRBV4-3 and TRBJ2-1; 10 nucleotides align to TRBD2. The CDR3 is 19 residues long. Germline V CDR1 and CDR2: LGHNA, YSLEER. The junction had 18 bases not matched to a gene; V was cut back by 1 base and J by 9 bases. The CDR3 here is CASSQAPRLAAGGGGEQFF. CDR3 sequence (DNA): TGCGCCAGCAGCCAAGCCCCCCGGCTGGCAGCGGGAGGGGGAGGTGAGCAGTTCTTC.

In this sample, this clone turned up a few times. The V gene is TRBV19, the J gene TRBJ1-1; possible D gene TRBD1, 6 bases. The ends were cut back, 0 bases at V and 0 bases at J, with 17 bases in the middle. The CDR3 consists of 18 residues. The germline V gene has CDR1 LNHDA and CDR2 SQIVND (reference sequence). The CDR3 region has the DNA TGTGCCAGTAGTATAGAGGTCGGACAGACCAACATGAACACTGAAGCTTTCTTT. Protein sequence: CASSIEVGQTNMNTEAFF.

The CDR3 region has the DNA TGTGCCAGCAGCTTCCTACAGGGTCATTTAGGCTACACCTTC. It encodes CASSFLQGHLGYTF. This chain links TRBV5-6 with TRBJ1-2; the D gene is possibly TRBD1 (6 bases). In germline, CDR1 is SGHDT, CDR2 YYEEEE. Trimming took 2 bases from V and 8 from J, leaving 16 bases between them. The CDR3 contains 14 residues.